This T cell receptor (beta chain) is from a study of OX40 agonist ivuxolimab in advanced cancers. Trimming took off 7 bases at V and 2 bases at J, with 12 bases between the two ends. The CDR3 has 13 residues. Germline loops: CDR1 SGDLS, CDR2 YYNGEE. The protocol was immunoSEQ multiplex PCR, while the TCRdb copy is restricted to in-frame clones and leaves out a portion. The sample yields 95,000 to 150,000 clones, roughly 95% seen once. Sample: CD4+ or CD8+ T cells sorted from blood, taken in a trial of the OX40 agonist ivuxolimab. V usage is TRBV9 and J usage is TRBJ2-5; unclear D gene. This TCR was sampled from an adult with an advanced solid tumor such as melanoma, head and neck, liver or kidney cancer. The CDR3 sequence is CASCCGFQETQYF. The CDR3 DNA is TGTGCCAGCTGTTGTGGGTTTCAAGAGACCCAGTACTTC.